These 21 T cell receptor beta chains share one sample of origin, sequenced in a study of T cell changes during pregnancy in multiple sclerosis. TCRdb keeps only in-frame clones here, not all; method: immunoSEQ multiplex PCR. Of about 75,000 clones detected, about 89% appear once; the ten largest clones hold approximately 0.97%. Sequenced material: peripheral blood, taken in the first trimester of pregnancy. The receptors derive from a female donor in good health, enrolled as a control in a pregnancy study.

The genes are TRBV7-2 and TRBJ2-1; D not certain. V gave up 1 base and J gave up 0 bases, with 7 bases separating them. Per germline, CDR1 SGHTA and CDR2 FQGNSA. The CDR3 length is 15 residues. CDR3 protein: CASSLGLSSYNEQFF. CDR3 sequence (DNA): TGTGCCAGCAGCTTAGGTCTATCCTCCTACAATGAGCAGTTCTTC.

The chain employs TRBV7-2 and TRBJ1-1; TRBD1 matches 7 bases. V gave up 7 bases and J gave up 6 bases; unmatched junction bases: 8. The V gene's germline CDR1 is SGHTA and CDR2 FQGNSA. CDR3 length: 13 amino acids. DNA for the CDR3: TGTGCCAGCATCCTCGACAGGGTGGCTGAAGCTTTCTTT. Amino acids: CASILDRVAEAFF.

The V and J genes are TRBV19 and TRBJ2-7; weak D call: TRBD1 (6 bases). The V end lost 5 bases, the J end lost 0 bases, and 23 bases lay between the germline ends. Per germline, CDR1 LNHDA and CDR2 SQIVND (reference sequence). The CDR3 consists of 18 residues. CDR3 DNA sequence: TGTGCCAGTAGTCAGGGGCCAGAGACCCTACTCAGCTCCTACGAGCAGTACTTC. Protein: CASSQGPETLLSSYEQYF. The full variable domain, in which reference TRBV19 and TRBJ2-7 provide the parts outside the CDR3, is DGGITQSPKYLFRKEGQNVTLSCEQNLNHDAMYWYRQDPGQGLRLIYYSQIVNDFQKGDIAEGYSVSREKKESFPLTVTSAQKNPTAFYLCASSQGPETLLSSYEQYFGPGTRLTVT.

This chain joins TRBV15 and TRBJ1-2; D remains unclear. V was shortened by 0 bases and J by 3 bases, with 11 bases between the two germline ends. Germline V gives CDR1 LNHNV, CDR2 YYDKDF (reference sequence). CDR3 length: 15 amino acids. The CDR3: CATSRDKLSDYGYTF. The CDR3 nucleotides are TGTGCCACCAGCAGAGATAAGCTTAGCGACTATGGCTACACCTTC.

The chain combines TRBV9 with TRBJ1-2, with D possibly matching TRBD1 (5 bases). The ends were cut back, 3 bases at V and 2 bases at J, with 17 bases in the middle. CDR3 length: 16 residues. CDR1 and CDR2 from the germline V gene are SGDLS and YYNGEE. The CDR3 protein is CASSAVGGDGNYGYTF. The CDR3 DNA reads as TGTGCCAGCAGCGCCGTGGGGGGTGACGGAAACTATGGCTACACCTTC.

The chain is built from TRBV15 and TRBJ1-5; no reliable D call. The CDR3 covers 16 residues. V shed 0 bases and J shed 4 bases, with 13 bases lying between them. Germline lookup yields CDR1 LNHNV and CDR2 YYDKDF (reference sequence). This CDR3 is CATSRDIGRENQPQHF. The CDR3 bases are TGTGCCACCAGCAGAGATATAGGGCGGGAGAATCAGCCCCAGCATTTT.

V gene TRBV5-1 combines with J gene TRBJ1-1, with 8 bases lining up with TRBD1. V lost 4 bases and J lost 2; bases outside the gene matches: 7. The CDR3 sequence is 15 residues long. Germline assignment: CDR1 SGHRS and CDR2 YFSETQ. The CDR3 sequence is CASSPTGARNTEAFF. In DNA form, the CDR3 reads TGCGCCAGCAGCCCGACAGGGGCCCGAAACACTGAAGCTTTCTTT. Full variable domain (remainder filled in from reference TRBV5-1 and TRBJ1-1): KAGVTQTPRYLIKTRGQQVTLSCSPISGHRSVSWYQQTPGQGLQFLFEYFSETQRNKGNFPGRFSGRQFSNSRSEMNVSTLELGDSALYLCASSPTGARNTEAFFGQGTRLTVV.

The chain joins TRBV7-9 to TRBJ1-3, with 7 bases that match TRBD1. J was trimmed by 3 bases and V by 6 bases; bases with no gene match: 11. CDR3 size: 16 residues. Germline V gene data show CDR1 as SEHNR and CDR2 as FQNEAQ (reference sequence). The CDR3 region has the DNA TGTGCCAGCAGGGGGGGACGACAGGGAAGTGGAAACACCATATATTTT. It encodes CASRGGRQGSGNTIYF. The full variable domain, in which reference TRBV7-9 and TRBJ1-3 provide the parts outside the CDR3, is DTGVSQNPRHKITKRGQNVTFRCDPISEHNRLYWYRQTLGQGPEFLTYFQNEAQLEKSRLLSDRFSAERPKGSFSTLEIQRTEQGDSAMYLCASRGGRQGSGNTIYFGEGSWLTVV.

CDR3 nucleotides: TGTGCCAGCAGCCGGGACAGGGCCTCCTACAATGAGCAGTTCTTC. Protein sequence: CASSRDRASYNEQFF. The chain recombines TRBV5-4 with TRBJ2-1; 9 nucleotides align to TRBD1. The CDR3 runs 15 residues. CDR1 and CDR2 (germline): SGHNT, YYREEE (reference sequence). J lost 0 bases, V lost 4 bases, and 2 bases had no gene match.

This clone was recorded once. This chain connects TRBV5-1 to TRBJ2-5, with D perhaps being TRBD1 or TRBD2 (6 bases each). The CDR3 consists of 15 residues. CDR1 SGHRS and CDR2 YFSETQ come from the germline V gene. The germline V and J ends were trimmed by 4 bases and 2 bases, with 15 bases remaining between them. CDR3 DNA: TGCGCCAGCAGCCTGGAGGGACACACTCAAGAGACCCAGTACTTC. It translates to CASSLEGHTQETQYF.

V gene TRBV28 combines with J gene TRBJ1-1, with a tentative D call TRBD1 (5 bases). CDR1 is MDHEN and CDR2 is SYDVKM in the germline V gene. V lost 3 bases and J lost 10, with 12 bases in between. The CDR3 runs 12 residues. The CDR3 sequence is CASSFSVGGAFF. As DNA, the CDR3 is TGTGCCAGCAGTTTTTCGGTGGGGGGAGCTTTCTTT.

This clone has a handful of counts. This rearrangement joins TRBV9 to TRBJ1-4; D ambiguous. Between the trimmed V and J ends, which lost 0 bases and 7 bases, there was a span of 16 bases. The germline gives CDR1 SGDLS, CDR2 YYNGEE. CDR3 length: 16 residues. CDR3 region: CASSVDIMRDGEKLFF. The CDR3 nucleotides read TGTGCCAGCAGCGTAGATATTATGAGGGATGGTGAAAAACTGTTTTTT.

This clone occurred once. DNA for the CDR3: TGTGCGGAGGGACTAGCGGGGACAGATACGCAGTATTTT. Its protein is CAEGLAGTDTQYF. The J gene is TRBJ2-3, the V gene TRBV7-2, with 13 bases matching TRBD2. Germline values: CDR1 SGHTA, CDR2 FQGNSA. This CDR3 is built from 13 residues.

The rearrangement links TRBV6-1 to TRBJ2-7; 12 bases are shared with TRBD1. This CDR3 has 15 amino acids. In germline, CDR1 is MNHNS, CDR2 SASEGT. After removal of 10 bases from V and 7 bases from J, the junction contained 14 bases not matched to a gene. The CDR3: CATPTPGQGAGEQYF. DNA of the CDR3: TGTGCCACCCCGACTCCGGGACAGGGGGCTGGGGAGCAGTACTTC.

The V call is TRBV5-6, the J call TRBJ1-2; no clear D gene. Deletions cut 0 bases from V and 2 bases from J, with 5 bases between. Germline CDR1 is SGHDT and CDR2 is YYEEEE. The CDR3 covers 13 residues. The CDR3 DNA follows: TGTGCCAGCAGCTTGGGCAGAAACTATGGCTACACCTTC. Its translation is CASSLGRNYGYTF.

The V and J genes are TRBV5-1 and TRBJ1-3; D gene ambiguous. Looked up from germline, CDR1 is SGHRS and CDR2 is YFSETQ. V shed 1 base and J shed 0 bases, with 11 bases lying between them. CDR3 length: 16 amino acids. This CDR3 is CASSLSVTNSGNTIYF. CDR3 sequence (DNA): TGCGCCAGCAGCTTGTCGGTGACTAACTCTGGAAACACCATATATTTT.

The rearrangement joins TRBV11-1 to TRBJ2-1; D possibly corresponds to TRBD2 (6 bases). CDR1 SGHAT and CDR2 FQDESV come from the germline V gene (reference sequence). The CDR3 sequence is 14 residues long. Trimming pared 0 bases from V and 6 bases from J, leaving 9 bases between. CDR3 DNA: TGTGCCAGCAGCTTAGCGATGGGGGGCAATGAGCAGTTCTTC. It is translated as CASSLAMGGNEQFF.

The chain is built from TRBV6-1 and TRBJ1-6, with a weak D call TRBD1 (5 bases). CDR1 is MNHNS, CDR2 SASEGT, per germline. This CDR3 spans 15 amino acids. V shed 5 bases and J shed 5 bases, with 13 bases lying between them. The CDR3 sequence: CASSPRGMNNSPLHF. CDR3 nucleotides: TGTGCCAGCAGTCCGCGGGGGATGAATAATTCACCCCTCCACTTT.

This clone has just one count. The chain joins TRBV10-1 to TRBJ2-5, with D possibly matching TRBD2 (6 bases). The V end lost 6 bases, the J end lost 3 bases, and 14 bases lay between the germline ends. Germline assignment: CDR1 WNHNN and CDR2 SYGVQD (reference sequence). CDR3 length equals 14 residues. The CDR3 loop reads CASSLTGGEETQYF. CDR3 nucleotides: TGCGCCAGCAGCCTGACCGGGGGTGAAGAGACCCAGTACTTC.

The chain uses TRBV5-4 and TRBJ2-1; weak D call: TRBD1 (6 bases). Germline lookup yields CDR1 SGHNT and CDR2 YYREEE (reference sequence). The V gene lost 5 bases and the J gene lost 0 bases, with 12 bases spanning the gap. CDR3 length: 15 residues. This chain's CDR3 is CASRKDRSSYNEQFF. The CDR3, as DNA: TGTGCCAGCAGAAAAGACAGGAGCTCCTACAATGAGCAGTTCTTC.

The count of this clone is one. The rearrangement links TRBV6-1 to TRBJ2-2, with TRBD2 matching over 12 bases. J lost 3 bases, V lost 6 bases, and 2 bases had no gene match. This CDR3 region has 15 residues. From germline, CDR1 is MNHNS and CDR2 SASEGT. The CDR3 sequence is CASSGLAGYTGELFF. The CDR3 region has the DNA TGTGCCAGCAGCGGACTAGCGGGGTACACCGGGGAGCTGTTTTTT.